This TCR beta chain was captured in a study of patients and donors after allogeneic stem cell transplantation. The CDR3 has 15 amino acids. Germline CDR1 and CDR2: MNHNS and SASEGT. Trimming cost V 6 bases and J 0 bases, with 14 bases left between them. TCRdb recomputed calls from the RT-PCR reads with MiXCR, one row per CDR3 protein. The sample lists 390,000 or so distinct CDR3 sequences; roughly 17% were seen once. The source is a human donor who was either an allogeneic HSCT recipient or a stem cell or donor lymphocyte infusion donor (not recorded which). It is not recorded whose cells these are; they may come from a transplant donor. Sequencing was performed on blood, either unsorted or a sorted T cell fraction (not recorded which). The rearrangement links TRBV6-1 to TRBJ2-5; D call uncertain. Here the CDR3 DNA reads TGTGCCAGCAGGACACTTACCGGGTACCAAGAGACCCAGTACTTC. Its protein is CASRTLTGYQETQYF.